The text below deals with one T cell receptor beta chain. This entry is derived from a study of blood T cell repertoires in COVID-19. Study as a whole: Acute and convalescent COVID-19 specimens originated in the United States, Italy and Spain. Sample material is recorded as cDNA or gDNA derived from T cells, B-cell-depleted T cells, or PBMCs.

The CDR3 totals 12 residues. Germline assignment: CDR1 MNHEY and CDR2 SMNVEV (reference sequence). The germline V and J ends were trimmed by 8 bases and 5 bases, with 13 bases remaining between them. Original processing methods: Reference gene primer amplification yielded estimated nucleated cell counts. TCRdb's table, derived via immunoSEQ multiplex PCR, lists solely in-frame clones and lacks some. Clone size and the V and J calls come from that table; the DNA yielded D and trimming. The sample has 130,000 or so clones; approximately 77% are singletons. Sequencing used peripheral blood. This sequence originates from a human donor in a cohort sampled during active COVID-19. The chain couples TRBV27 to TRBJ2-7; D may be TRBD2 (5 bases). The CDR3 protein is CASGLGANEQYF. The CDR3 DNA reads TGTGCCAGCGGCCTGGGAGCCAACGAGCAGTACTTC.